This TCR beta chain stems from a study of cytomegalovirus exposure and HLA in healthy donors. Study as a whole: About 200 million T cells yielded some 100 million unique TCR beta sequences, as an earlier analysis found.

The PCR was carried out with 60 Vbeta primers and 13 Jbeta primers. The assay was immunoSEQ multiplex PCR, and TCRdb's table has in-frame clones only and misses some. Of around 150,000 clones listed, approximately 75% were seen once; the top ten hold 3% to 4.5%. This clone was seen a handful of times. V lost 6 bases and J lost 5, with 14 bases in between. CDR1 is LNHDA, CDR2 SQIVND, per germline (reference sequence). The length of the CDR3 is 14 residues. Source material: PBMCs. The V and J genes are TRBV19 and TRBJ2-1, with D perhaps TRBD2 (7 bases). This TCR was recovered from a man in his thirties or forties in good health and CMV-seropositive. The CDR3: CASRMAGDNNEQFF. The DNA for the CDR3 is TGTGCCAGTAGAATGGCGGGGGACAACAATGAGCAGTTCTTC. Combining the CDR3 with reference TRBV19 and TRBJ2-1 gives the whole variable domain DGGITQSPKYLFRKEGQNVTLSCEQNLNHDAMYWYRQDPGQGLRLIYYSQIVNDFQKGDIAEGYSVSREKKESFPLTVTSAQKNPTAFYLCASRMAGDNNEQFFGPGTRLTVL.